This passage covers 24 T cell receptor beta chains from one sample sequenced in a study of cytomegalovirus exposure and HLA in healthy donors (dated by TCRdb to the late 2010s). Library generation was performed with the immunoSEQ multiplex PCR assay. A mixture of 60 forward primers for TCR Vbeta segments and 13 reverse primers for TCR Jbeta segments was used in the multiplex PCR. TCRdb's version of the immuneACCESS table is confined to in-frame rearrangements and falls short of the full clone set. An unresolved V gene accounts for under half of the shortfall where checked; the remainder is of unknown origin. The sample table holds some 180,000 clones, of which roughly four fifths were seen once. The ten largest clones capture around 1.5% of the sample. The sequenced sample was PBMCs. The receptors originated from a man aged 18 to 29 in good health and CMV-seronegative.

The V gene is TRBV7-8, the J gene TRBJ2-5; 13 nucleotides agree with TRBD2. This CDR3 is built from 15 residues. V shed 5 bases and J 5 bases; nucleotides not matched to a gene: 5. CDR1 and CDR2 from the germline V gene are SGHVS and FQNEAQ. CDR3 bases: TGTGCCAGCAGCCTACTAGCGGGGGGGCCGGAGACCCAGTACTTC. This codes for CASSLLAGGPETQYF.

V usage is TRBV7-9 and J usage is TRBJ2-5; 9 nucleotides line up with TRBD1. This CDR3 is 18 amino acids long. V lost 4 bases to trimming and J lost 5 bases; unmatched junction nucleotides: 17. From germline, CDR1 is SEHNR and CDR2 FQNEAQ (reference sequence). For the CDR3, the DNA is TGTGCCAGCAGCTCAGGACAGGGGAGTCACTCCCCCACGGAGACCCAGTACTTC. This sequence encodes CASSSGQGSHSPTETQYF.

The V and J genes are TRBV19 and TRBJ1-6; 7 bases align to TRBD1. With 6 bases clipped from V and 0 bases from J, the junction kept 11 bases outside the gene matches. Germline lookup yields CDR1 LNHDA and CDR2 SQIVND (reference sequence). The CDR3 is 18 amino acids. The CDR3 here is CASSVNRGSGSYNSPLHF. Here the CDR3 DNA reads TGTGCCAGTAGCGTTAACAGGGGATCGGGCTCCTATAATTCACCCCTCCACTTT.

V gene TRBV7-3 combines with J gene TRBJ2-1; possible D gene TRBD2, 7 bases. CDR1 SGHTA and CDR2 FQGTGA come from the germline V gene. The V end was cut by 2 bases, the J end by 5 bases, with 16 bases between. This CDR3 region has 16 residues. CDR3 DNA sequence: TGTGCCAGCAGCTTAGGGGGGCCTAGCGGACACAATGAGCAGTTCTTC. Its protein product is CASSLGGPSGHNEQFF.

The chain uses TRBV7-9 and TRBJ1-5; 8 nucleotides match TRBD1. Trimming cost V 5 bases and J 5 bases; bases outside gene matches: 5. The CDR3 loop spans 14 amino acids. CDR1 and CDR2 (germline): SEHNR, FQNEAQ (reference sequence). As DNA, the CDR3 is TGTGCCAGCAGCCGGACAGGGATCGATCAGCCCCAGCATTTT. Translated, it gives CASSRTGIDQPQHF.

The gene calls are TRBV5-6 and TRBJ2-7, with a possible D match to TRBD1 (5 bases). Germline-derived CDR1 and CDR2 are SGHDT and YYEEEE. The CDR3 covers 14 residues. Deletions cut 0 bases from V and 2 bases from J, with 9 bases between. CDR3 amino acids: CASSLGQQTYEQYF. In DNA, the CDR3 is TGTGCCAGCAGCTTGGGACAGCAGACCTACGAGCAGTACTTC.

J is TRBJ2-5 and V is TRBV28, with 7 positions matching TRBD1. Judging by the DNA end, TRBJ2-7 fits better; the J call may be wrong. The CDR3 loop spans 15 amino acids. Germline values: CDR1 MDHEN, CDR2 SYDVKM. The chain's CDR3 is CASSLADREKNEQYF. CDR3 nucleotides: TGTGCCAGCAGTTTAGCCGACAGGGAAAAGAACGAGCAGTACTTC.

Here the CDR3 DNA reads TGTGCCAGCAGTCCCGGACAGACCTACGAGCAGTACTTC. This sequence encodes CASSPGQTYEQYF. The rearrangement links TRBV27 to TRBJ2-7, with TRBD1 as a possible D gene (6 bases). Germline CDR1 MNHEY, CDR2 SMNVEV (reference sequence). Trimming cost V 5 bases and J 2 bases, with 10 bases left between them. The CDR3 consists of 13 residues.

V gene TRBV18 combines with J gene TRBJ2-1, with 9 bases identical to TRBD1. The V segment lost 5 bases and the J segment 2 bases; nucleotides outside the gene matches: 7. Germline loops: CDR1 KGHSH, CDR2 LQKENI. This CDR3 has 16 residues. The CDR3 loop is CASSTGQGMTYNEQFF. The DNA of the CDR3 is TGTGCCAGCTCAACTGGACAGGGGATGACCTACAATGAGCAGTTCTTC.

The V call is TRBV11-3, the J call TRBJ1-1, with a tentative D call TRBD1 (5 bases). The CDR3 sequence is 14 residues long. The germline V and J ends were trimmed by 2 bases and 1 base, with 8 bases remaining between them. Germline values: CDR1 SGHNT, CDR2 YENEEA. The CDR3 sequence: CASSLTGSNTEAFF. For the CDR3, the DNA is TGTGCCAGCAGCTTAACAGGATCGAACACTGAAGCTTTCTTT.

V gene TRBV6-1 combines with J gene TRBJ1-6; 7 positions match TRBD1. The CDR3 is 14 amino acids. Germline V gene sequence: CDR1 MNHNS, CDR2 SASEGT. After removal of 6 bases from V and 7 bases from J, the junction contained 6 bases not matched to a gene. CDR3 protein: CASRPGQENSPLHF. For the CDR3, the DNA is TGTGCCAGCAGGCCCGGACAGGAGAATTCACCCCTCCACTTT.

The chain joins TRBV7-9 to TRBJ1-5; weak D call: TRBD1 (5 bases). This CDR3 is built from 13 residues. Between the trimmed V and J ends, which lost 11 bases and 0 bases, there was a span of 11 bases. Germline CDR1 is SEHNR and CDR2 is FQNEAQ (reference sequence). The CDR3: CALGDNSNQPQHF. CDR3 in DNA: TGTGCCCTAGGGGATAATAGCAATCAGCCCCAGCATTTT.

This clone was seen only a few times. This chain uses TRBV28 with TRBJ2-4, with 10 bases that match TRBD1. CDR3 size: 14 residues. The germline V gene has CDR1 MDHEN and CDR2 SYDVKM. Trimming removed 6 bases from V and 5 bases from J; junction bases left unmatched: 4. CDR3 sequence (DNA): TGTGCCAGCAGGGGACAGGGGAGCCAAAACATTCAGTACTTC. Translating it yields CASRGQGSQNIQYF.

The V and J genes are TRBV9 and TRBJ2-2; D possibly corresponds to TRBD1 (6 bases). This CDR3 comprises 16 residues. V lost 4 bases to trimming and J lost 7 bases, with 20 bases between them. Germline lookup yields CDR1 SGDLS and CDR2 YYNGEE. CDR3 in amino acids: CASSITGPELGGELFF. CDR3 DNA: TGTGCCAGCAGCATCACAGGGCCCGAACTCGGCGGGGAGCTGTTTTTT.

The rearrangement joins TRBV5-1 to TRBJ1-1; D might be TRBD1 (5 bases). Trimming shortened V by 4 bases and J by 3 bases, and 22 bases separated the two germline ends. The CDR3 has 17 residues. Germline V gives CDR1 SGHRS, CDR2 YFSETQ. The CDR3 sequence: CASSVGTLDGYDTEAFF. DNA for the CDR3: TGCGCCAGCAGCGTCGGGACTCTCGATGGGTATGACACTGAAGCTTTCTTT.

CDR3 DNA sequence: TGTGCCAGCAGTTACCCTGGTGCGGGAAAGGAACCCTCTGGAAACACCATATATTTT. This translates into CASSYPGAGKEPSGNTIYF. The chain employs TRBV28 and TRBJ1-3; D ambiguous. Looked up from germline, CDR1 is MDHEN and CDR2 is SYDVKM. The CDR3 is 19 residues long. V dropped 4 bases and J dropped 0 bases, with 22 bases sitting between them.

V is TRBV29-1 and J is TRBJ2-3; 8 bases are shared with TRBD2. After removal of 5 bases from V and 1 base from J, the junction contained 2 bases not matched to a gene. CDR1 is SQVTM, CDR2 ANQGSEA, per germline. CDR3 length: 13 residues. CDR3 in DNA: TGCAGCGTTCGGGGGGGAGGCACAGATACGCAGTATTTT. It codes for CSVRGGGTDTQYF.

In this sample, this clone turned up a few times. V and J are TRBV2 and TRBJ1-2; TRBD1 matches 8 bases. The CDR3 contains 13 residues. The J segment lost 7 bases and the V segment lost 3 bases, leaving 4 bases of the junction unmatched. Germline lookup yields CDR1 SNHLY and CDR2 FYNNEI. The chain's CDR3 is CASSEWTGTGYTF. The CDR3 DNA reads as TGTGCCAGCAGTGAGTGGACAGGGACTGGCTACACCTTC. The whole variable domain, filled in from reference TRBV2 and TRBJ1-2, reads EPEVTQTPSHQVTQMGQEVILRCVPISNHLYFYWYRQILGQKVEFLVSFYNNEISEKSEIFDDQFSVERPDGSNFTLKIRSTKLEDSAMYFCASSEWTGTGYTFGSGTRLTVV.

In nucleotides, the CDR3 is TGTGCCAGCAGTCTCGACAGAAACTATGGCTACACCTTC. Protein sequence: CASSLDRNYGYTF. The chain uses TRBV2 and TRBJ1-2; D is possibly TRBD1 (5 bases). The CDR3 is 13 residues long. V gave up 5 bases and J gave up 2 bases, with 9 bases separating them. Germline V gene lookup returns CDR1 SNHLY and CDR2 FYNNEI.

The chain uses TRBV28 and TRBJ1-1; D is undetermined. This CDR3 has 15 amino acids. V shed 4 bases and J shed 3 bases, with 15 bases lying between them. Per the germline V gene, CDR1 is MDHEN and CDR2 is SYDVKM. The CDR3 DNA reads TGTGCCAGCAGTTCCCCTCAATCAGTTCACACTGAAGCTTTCTTT. Translating it yields CASSSPQSVHTEAFF.

V and J are TRBV6-6 and TRBJ2-5; a possible D gene is TRBD1 (5 bases). CDR3 length: 14 amino acids. Germline values: CDR1 MNHNY, CDR2 SVGAGI (reference sequence). V dropped 7 bases and J dropped 5 bases, with 17 bases sitting between them. The CDR3 loop reads CASTQGVMGETQYF. Here the CDR3 DNA reads TGTGCCAGCACCCAAGGGGTGATGGGTGAGACCCAGTACTTC.

This clone has just a few counts. The chain joins TRBV20-1 to TRBJ1-1, with D uncertain. The germline V and J ends were trimmed by 5 bases and 4 bases, with 8 bases remaining between them. Germline V CDR1 and CDR2: DFQATT, SNEGSKA (reference sequence). The CDR3 extends over 11 amino acids. CDR3 sequence reads: CSAGGGTEAFF. CDR3 DNA sequence: TGCAGTGCTGGCGGAGGCACTGAAGCTTTCTTT.

The V and J genes are TRBV2 and TRBJ2-1, with a possible D match to TRBD1 (7 bases). Trimming stripped 9 bases from V and 5 bases from J, with 14 bases between. This CDR3 is 13 amino acids long. Germline V CDR1 and CDR2: SNHLY, FYNNEI. The CDR3 here is CASQGEVNNEQFF. CDR3 bases: TGTGCCAGTCAGGGGGAGGTCAACAATGAGCAGTTCTTC. Full variable domain (missing parts from reference TRBV2 and TRBJ2-1): EPEVTQTPSHQVTQMGQEVILRCVPISNHLYFYWYRQILGQKVEFLVSFYNNEISEKSEIFDDQFSVERPDGSNFTLKIRSTKLEDSAMYFCASQGEVNNEQFFGPGTRLTVL.

This rearrangement joins TRBV4-1 to TRBJ1-4; a weak D match, TRBD1 (5 bases). The CDR3 consists of 15 residues. V lost 3 bases and J lost 6, with 14 bases in between. Germline V gene lookup returns CDR1 MGHRA and CDR2 YSYEKL. CDR3 sequence (DNA): TGCGCCAGCAGCCACCGGACGGGGGAGGATGAAAAACTGTTTTTT. Its protein product is CASSHRTGEDEKLFF.